These T cell receptor beta chains were read from a single sample in a study of blood T cell repertoires in COVID-19. Repertoires were generated with immunoSEQ multiplex PCR, while TCRdb's copy carries only in-frame clones and drops some. The table includes about 51,000 clones, roughly 84% detected once. The sample taken for sequencing was peripheral blood. These receptors were taken from a man aged 50-60 years with acute or convalescent COVID-19. Each CDR3 is given with its conserved first and last residue. The D gene is left open where the match is weak. A clone size is listed for some rows: how often the clone was seen (once, few, many), or a class if it is expanded.

clone_size: once
d_call: -
j_call: TRBJ1-5
v_call: TRBV7-9
cdr3_aa: CASSLAEGGQGQPQHF
cdr3_nt: TGTGCCAGCAGCTTAGCGGAGGGGGGGCAGGGTCAGCCCCAGCATTTT

clone_size: -
d_call: TRBD2
j_call: TRBJ2-7
v_call: TRBV7-9
cdr3_aa: CASSKTSGTAYEQYF
cdr3_nt: TGTGCCAGCAGCAAGACTAGCGGGACCGCCTACGAGCAGTACTTC

clone_size: -
d_call: TRBD1
j_call: TRBJ2-5
v_call: TRBV4-1
cdr3_aa: CASSLGPGTVQETQYF
cdr3_nt: TGCGCCAGCAGCCTAGGCCCAGGGACAGTCCAAGAGACCCAGTACTTC

clone_size: -
d_call: -
j_call: TRBJ1-1
v_call: TRBV18
cdr3_aa: CASSGRQDGVEAFF
cdr3_nt: TGTGCCAGCTCAGGAAGACAGGATGGGGTCGAAGCTTTCTTT

clone_size: once
d_call: TRBD2
j_call: TRBJ2-7
v_call: TRBV19
cdr3_aa: CASSGPYGTSVREQYF
cdr3_nt: TGTGCCAGTAGTGGTCCTTACGGGACTAGCGTGAGGGAGCAGTACTTC

clone_size: once
d_call: TRBD1
j_call: TRBJ2-5
v_call: TRBV9
cdr3_aa: CASSVEQGGETQYF
cdr3_nt: TGTGCCAGCAGCGTAGAACAGGGGGGTGAGACCCAGTACTTC

clone_size: -
d_call: TRBD1
j_call: TRBJ2-7
v_call: TRBV3-1/TRBV3-2
cdr3_aa: CASSRTDRESSEQYF
cdr3_nt: TGTGCCAGCAGTCGAACTGACAGGGAGTCCAGCGAGCAGTACTTC

clone_size: -
d_call: -
j_call: TRBJ1-1
v_call: TRBV27
cdr3_aa: CASGTGRSHTEAFF
cdr3_nt: TGTGCCAGCGGAACAGGGAGATCGCACACTGAAGCTTTCTTT

clone_size: -
d_call: TRBD2
j_call: TRBJ2-5
v_call: TRBV25-1
cdr3_aa: CASSDPLGTSGRQTQYF
cdr3_nt: TGTGCCAGCAGTGACCCCCTCGGGACTAGCGGGAGGCAGACCCAGTACTTC

clone_size: -
d_call: -
j_call: TRBJ2-2
v_call: TRBV6-1
cdr3_aa: CASSEGVAAHGELFF
cdr3_nt: TGTGCCAGCAGTGAAGGGGTAGCGGCCCACGGGGAGCTGTTTTTT

clone_size: -
d_call: -
j_call: TRBJ1-2
v_call: TRBV5-5
cdr3_aa: CASSGLDSTSYYGYTF
cdr3_nt: TGTGCCAGCAGTGGCCTCGACAGCACCTCCTACTATGGCTACACCTTC

clone_size: -
d_call: TRBD2
j_call: TRBJ2-1
v_call: TRBV6-5
cdr3_aa: CASSPGLARYNEQFF
cdr3_nt: TGTGCCAGCAGTCCGGGACTAGCGCGGTACAATGAGCAGTTCTTC

clone_size: -
d_call: -
j_call: TRBJ1-2
v_call: TRBV9
cdr3_aa: CASSVGGGDYGYTF
cdr3_nt: TGTGCCAGCAGCGTAGGAGGGGGTGACTATGGCTACACCTTC

clone_size: -
d_call: TRBD2
j_call: TRBJ2-1
v_call: TRBV5-8
cdr3_aa: CASSYSGSINEQFF
cdr3_nt: TGTGCCAGCAGCTATAGCGGGAGCATCAATGAGCAGTTCTTC

clone_size: -
d_call: TRBD2
j_call: TRBJ2-5
v_call: TRBV15
cdr3_aa: CATSRDRTSGETQYF
cdr3_nt: TGTGCCACCAGCAGAGATCGGACTAGCGGGGAGACCCAGTACTTC

clone_size: -
d_call: TRBD1
j_call: TRBJ1-2
v_call: TRBV14
cdr3_aa: CASSNRGANYGYTF
cdr3_nt: TGTGCCAGCAGTAACAGGGGAGCTAACTATGGCTACACCTTC

clone_size: -
d_call: TRBD2
j_call: TRBJ2-7
v_call: TRBV6-1
cdr3_aa: CASSAPGVAGGYEQYF
cdr3_nt: TGTGCCAGCAGTGCCCCCGGGGTAGCGGGAGGCTACGAGCAGTACTTC

clone_size: -
d_call: -
j_call: TRBJ2-1
v_call: TRBV6-1
cdr3_aa: CASRKAFGSRDEQFF
cdr3_nt: TGTGCCAGCAGAAAAGCGTTCGGGTCGAGGGATGAGCAGTTCTTC

clone_size: few
d_call: -
j_call: TRBJ1-1
v_call: TRBV18
cdr3_aa: CASSSSFSGFYTEAFF
cdr3_nt: TGTGCCAGCTCATCGTCATTTTCAGGGTTCTATACTGAAGCTTTCTTT

clone_size: once
d_call: -
j_call: TRBJ2-2
v_call: TRBV2
cdr3_aa: CASSEEPPGTGELFF
cdr3_nt: TGTGCCAGCAGTGAAGAACCCCCGGGGACCGGGGAGCTGTTTTTT

clone_size: -
d_call: TRBD2
j_call: TRBJ2-4
v_call: TRBV27
cdr3_aa: CASSLSGEGKNIQYF
cdr3_nt: TGTGCCAGCAGTTTAAGCGGGGAGGGCAAAAACATTCAGTACTTC

clone_size: -
d_call: -
j_call: TRBJ1-2
v_call: TRBV19
cdr3_aa: CASRRALDYGYTF
cdr3_nt: TGTGCCAGTAGGAGAGCGTTAGACTATGGCTACACCTTC

clone_size: -
d_call: TRBD1
j_call: TRBJ2-1
v_call: TRBV7-8
cdr3_aa: CASSHTGQGAYNEQFF
cdr3_nt: TGTGCCAGCAGCCATACGGGACAGGGGGCCTACAATGAGCAGTTCTTC

clone_size: once
d_call: -
j_call: TRBJ2-2
v_call: TRBV29-1
cdr3_aa: CSVEELNSGELFF
cdr3_nt: TGCAGCGTTGAAGAGCTAAACTCTGGGGAGCTGTTTTTT

clone_size: -
d_call: -
j_call: TRBJ2-7
v_call: TRBV28
cdr3_aa: CASRTHGSLDYEQYF
cdr3_nt: TGTGCCAGCAGGACACACGGGAGTCTGGACTACGAGCAGTACTTC

clone_size: once
d_call: -
j_call: TRBJ2-7
v_call: TRBV19
cdr3_aa: CASSIAGANSYEQYF
cdr3_nt: TGTGCCAGTAGTATCGCGGGGGCCAACTCCTACGAGCAGTACTTC

clone_size: -
d_call: TRBD1
j_call: TRBJ2-5
v_call: TRBV15
cdr3_aa: CATSRGDRGTETQYF
cdr3_nt: TGTGCCACCAGCAGAGGGGACAGGGGTACTGAGACCCAGTACTTC

clone_size: -
d_call: -
j_call: TRBJ2-7
v_call: TRBV29-1
cdr3_aa: CSVRGTVNEQYF
cdr3_nt: TGCAGTGTCCGGGGGACAGTAAACGAGCAGTACTTC

clone_size: -
d_call: -
j_call: TRBJ2-2
v_call: TRBV18
cdr3_aa: CASSPTTTGELFF
cdr3_nt: TGTGCCAGCTCACCAACGACAACCGGGGAGCTGTTTTTT

clone_size: -
d_call: TRBD2
j_call: TRBJ2-1
v_call: TRBV15
cdr3_aa: CATSRVLAGNYNEQFF
cdr3_nt: TGTGCCACCAGCAGAGTTCTAGCGGGGAACTACAATGAGCAGTTCTTC

clone_size: -
d_call: TRBD2
j_call: TRBJ2-7
v_call: TRBV7-8
cdr3_aa: CASSLDASGIYEQYF
cdr3_nt: TGTGCCAGCAGCTTAGATGCTAGCGGGATCTACGAGCAGTACTTC

clone_size: few
d_call: -
j_call: TRBJ1-1
v_call: TRBV4-1
cdr3_aa: CASSRGEHTEAFF
cdr3_nt: TGCGCCAGCAGTCGGGGGGAGCACACTGAAGCTTTCTTT

clone_size: -
d_call: TRBD2
j_call: TRBJ2-7
v_call: TRBV27
cdr3_aa: CASSLYTSGRASEQYF
cdr3_nt: TGTGCCAGCAGTTTATATACTAGCGGGAGGGCCTCCGAGCAGTACTTC

clone_size: -
d_call: TRBD1
j_call: TRBJ1-2
v_call: TRBV11-2
cdr3_aa: CASSFVLRDRPFGYTF
cdr3_nt: TGTGCCAGCAGCTTCGTTCTACGGGACAGGCCCTTTGGCTACACCTTC

clone_size: few
d_call: -
j_call: TRBJ1-6
v_call: TRBV7-8
cdr3_aa: CASSLGSGENSPLHF
cdr3_nt: TGTGCCAGCAGCTTAGGTTCCGGGGAGAATTCACCCCTCCACTTT

clone_size: -
d_call: TRBD1
j_call: TRBJ1-6
v_call: TRBV19
cdr3_aa: CATRTGPNSPLHF
cdr3_nt: TGTGCCACCAGGACAGGGCCTAATTCACCCCTCCACTTT

clone_size: -
d_call: -
j_call: TRBJ2-3
v_call: TRBV24-1
cdr3_aa: CATSAGSGTDTQYF
cdr3_nt: TGTGCCACCTCTGCGGGGTCTGGCACAGATACGCAGTATTTT

clone_size: -
d_call: TRBD1
j_call: TRBJ2-7
v_call: TRBV6-9
cdr3_aa: CASSPSGTGGYEQYF
cdr3_nt: TGTGCCAGCAGCCCCTCCGGGACAGGGGGCTACGAGCAGTACTTC

clone_size: once
d_call: TRBD2
j_call: TRBJ2-5
v_call: TRBV25-1
cdr3_aa: CASSLSGRAGETQYF
cdr3_nt: TGTGCCAGCAGCCTTAGCGGGAGGGCCGGAGAGACCCAGTACTTC

clone_size: -
d_call: TRBD2
j_call: TRBJ2-3
v_call: TRBV7-8
cdr3_aa: CASSLAGGRASDTQYF
cdr3_nt: TGTGCCAGCAGCTTAGCGGGCGGGAGGGCCTCAGATACGCAGTATTTT

clone_size: -
d_call: TRBD1
j_call: TRBJ2-7
v_call: TRBV7-9
cdr3_aa: CASSPGTGGAYYEQYF
cdr3_nt: TGTGCCAGCAGCCCAGGGACAGGGGGCGCGTACTACGAGCAGTACTTC

clone_size: -
d_call: TRBD1
j_call: TRBJ2-5
v_call: TRBV5-4
cdr3_aa: CASSMGTGGETQYF
cdr3_nt: TGTGCCAGCAGCATGGGGACAGGCGGAGAGACCCAGTACTTC

clone_size: once
d_call: -
j_call: TRBJ2-3
v_call: TRBV9
cdr3_aa: CASSVGDTLSTDTQYF
cdr3_nt: TGTGCCAGCAGCGTAGGTGACACCTTGAGCACAGATACGCAGTATTTT

clone_size: few
d_call: -
j_call: TRBJ2-4
v_call: TRBV6-6
cdr3_aa: CASSSPGFSKNIQYF
cdr3_nt: TGTGCCAGCAGTTCCCCAGGGTTCAGCAAAAACATTCAGTACTTC

clone_size: -
d_call: TRBD1
j_call: TRBJ2-3
v_call: TRBV29-1
cdr3_aa: CSVDREFSTDTQYF
cdr3_nt: TGCAGCGTAGACAGGGAATTTAGCACAGATACGCAGTATTTT

clone_size: -
d_call: TRBD1
j_call: TRBJ2-7
v_call: TRBV4-1
cdr3_aa: CASSQATGGHYEQYF
cdr3_nt: TGCGCCAGCAGCCAAGCCACAGGGGGCCACTACGAGCAGTACTTC

clone_size: -
d_call: -
j_call: TRBJ2-2
v_call: TRBV18
cdr3_aa: CASFTSANTGELFF
cdr3_nt: TGTGCCAGCTTTACTAGTGCGAACACCGGGGAGCTGTTTTTT

clone_size: -
d_call: TRBD2
j_call: TRBJ2-7
v_call: TRBV6-1
cdr3_aa: CASSDGLAGTYEQYF
cdr3_nt: TGTGCCAGCAGTGACGGACTAGCGGGAACCTACGAGCAGTACTTC

clone_size: -
d_call: TRBD1
j_call: TRBJ2-7
v_call: TRBV5-6
cdr3_aa: CASSLGQGSYEQYF
cdr3_nt: TGTGCCAGCAGCTTGGGACAGGGTTCCTACGAGCAGTACTTC

clone_size: -
d_call: -
j_call: TRBJ2-1
v_call: TRBV25-1
cdr3_aa: CASGTGSNEQFF
cdr3_nt: TGTGCCAGCGGCACAGGGAGCAATGAGCAGTTCTTC

clone_size: -
d_call: TRBD1
j_call: TRBJ1-4
v_call: TRBV9
cdr3_aa: CASSATSGGSEKLFF
cdr3_nt: TGTGCCAGCAGCGCCACCTCAGGGGGAAGTGAAAAACTGTTTTTT

clone_size: once
d_call: -
j_call: TRBJ2-1
v_call: TRBV7-6
cdr3_aa: CASSFGGSKYNEQFF
cdr3_nt: TGTGCCAGCAGCTTTGGGGGCTCGAAGTACAATGAGCAGTTCTTC

clone_size: -
d_call: -
j_call: TRBJ1-2
v_call: TRBV11-2
cdr3_aa: CASSFGGDYGYTF
cdr3_nt: TGTGCCAGCAGCTTCGGAGGGGACTATGGCTACACCTTC

clone_size: -
d_call: -
j_call: TRBJ1-1
v_call: TRBV19
cdr3_aa: CASSLGGRDTEAFF
cdr3_nt: TGTGCCAGTAGTCTGGGAGGCAGAGACACTGAAGCTTTCTTT

clone_size: -
d_call: -
j_call: TRBJ2-5
v_call: TRBV14
cdr3_aa: CASSQEGAPGQETQYF
cdr3_nt: TGTGCCAGCAGCCAAGAGGGGGCTCCCGGACAAGAGACCCAGTACTTC

clone_size: -
d_call: -
j_call: TRBJ1-3
v_call: TRBV2
cdr3_aa: CASSGRRGRRNTIYF
cdr3_nt: TGTGCCAGCAGTGGGCGTAGGGGGAGACGAAACACCATATATTTT

clone_size: -
d_call: TRBD2
j_call: TRBJ2-5
v_call: TRBV6-5
cdr3_aa: CASRGLAGEETQYF
cdr3_nt: TGTGCCAGCAGGGGTCTAGCGGGAGAGGAGACCCAGTACTTC

clone_size: -
d_call: TRBD1
j_call: TRBJ2-7
v_call: TRBV9
cdr3_aa: CASSVAGQGSYEQYF
cdr3_nt: TGTGCCAGCAGCGTAGCGGGACAGGGTTCCTACGAGCAGTACTTC

clone_size: -
d_call: -
j_call: TRBJ1-1
v_call: TRBV9
cdr3_aa: CASSPRTEDTEAFF
cdr3_nt: TGTGCCAGCAGCCCAAGGACGGAGGACACTGAAGCTTTCTTT

clone_size: -
d_call: -
j_call: TRBJ1-3
v_call: TRBV7-9
cdr3_aa: CASSLRGSAGNTIYF
cdr3_nt: TGTGCCAGCAGCTTAAGGGGGAGTGCTGGAAACACCATATATTTT